This paragraph reports one TCR beta chain. It has no known antigen specificity. Base qualities are not provided; no much larger clone lies one nucleotide away. PBMCs were isolated by density centrifugation and stained for CD3, CD4 and CD8, and CD4+ and CD8+ T cells were sorted on a FACSAria. Scalp biopsies and blood samples were provided by unaffected controls. Per the germline V gene (reference sequence), GTSNPN is the CDR1 and SVGIG is the CDR2. V loses 1 base, J loses 5 bases, and the germline ends lie 14 bases apart. Inclusive of the bounding cysteine and phenylalanine, the CDR3 is 14 residues long. Only the CDR3 DNA stays, 42 bases, in frame from base 1. This sample stems from a study of CD8+ T cells in alopecia areata (dated by TCRdb to 2016 to 2019). Background for the entire study: To study T cell clonal expansion in alopecia areata, the researchers applied high-throughput TCRbeta sequencing to both the C3H/HeJ mouse model and human patients. Human TCRbeta sequencing covered scalp tissue and sorted CD4+ and CD8+ peripheral blood T cells from patchy and totalis/universalis alopecia areata patients and healthy controls. Scalp clonality was compared across normal scalp (n=4), patchy alopecia areata scalp (n=8), and alopecia totalis/universalis scalp (n=8). RNA came from the PAXgene miRNA kit for fixed scalp, the miRNeasy kit for PBMCs, and the RNeasy kit for mouse skin. immunoSEQ multiplex PCR using 35 Vbeta forward primers and 13 Jbeta reverse primers was used to amplify TCRbeta CDR3 regions.

Libraries were constructed by the immunoSEQ multiplex PCR assay. To provide template for TCR sequencing, every sample had RNA extracted and reverse transcribed into cDNA. SuperScript III was used for first-strand cDNA synthesis, primed with a 2:1 mix of oligo-dT and random hexamers. A synthetic immune receptor repertoire was used to assess amplification bias, and residual bias was removed computationally. Regarding the original processing steps: Raw reads were preprocessed to remove errors, and CDR3 was defined by IMGT conventions from the conserved cysteine to phenylalanine. Clonality was computed by normalizing Shannon entropy by log2 of the number of productive unique TCRs and subtracting the result from 1. Whether each scalp clone was CD4 or CD8 was inferred by checking scalp TCRbeta sequences against the CD4 and CD8 repertoires from sorted blood. What TCRdb holds here is the immuneACCESS table cut down to in-frame rearrangements. Part of the clones is not present; checked against another copy, under half of the missing clones reflect an unresolved V gene, and the others are unexplained. The DNA was the basis for D and trimming; V, J and clone size are from that table. Within this sample are about 120,000 clones, with 55% to 65% of them counted one time only. The ten top clones hold about 3% of the sample.

Beyond this particular receptor, the publication reports: Unlike mouse skin, which is dominated by gammadelta T cells, normal human skin has resident alphabeta T cells that are also sequenced, and this complicates analysis of the scalp TCR repertoire. Compared with normal scalp, lesional scalp had higher clonality and more expanded CD8+ clones, particularly in alopecia totalis/universalis, a pattern that suggests antigenic drive. TCR sequences shared between patients were less clear than in mice, possibly partly because of HLA diversity in the patient population.

In this chain, TRBV30 is recombined with TRBJ2-5; no D gene can be assigned with confidence. The sequenced sample was CD4+ T cells sorted from blood. This clonotype was sampled from a human donor in good health. The CDR3 corresponds to CAWSDPVGRETQYF. The nucleotide sequence is given as TGTGCCTGGAGTGACCCAGTGGGTCGGGAGACCCAGTACTTC.